These 29 T cell receptor beta chains were sequenced from one sample in a study of T cells in Graves' hyperthyroidism and ophthalmopathy. Researchers amplified the TCR beta CDR3 regions from RNA transcripts. The TCR CDR3 was amplified in a first-round RT-PCR using the HTBI primer set. TCRdb ran MiXCR on the multiplex PCR reads and lists one entry per CDR3 protein. The table shows approximately 220,000 distinct CDR3 sequences, with 15% to 20% occurring only once. The sequenced sample was blood. Every receptor here comes from a man between 40 and 49 years old with Graves' hyperthyroidism.

The table lists this clonotype with many counts. The J gene is TRBJ1-5, the V gene TRBV2; 9 bases align to TRBD1. The junction had 0 bases not matched to a gene; V was cut back by 4 bases and J by 5 bases. Germline V gene sequence: CDR1 SNHLY, CDR2 FYNNEI. This CDR3 comprises 13 residues. The CDR3 is CASSGTGDQPQHF. In DNA, the CDR3 is TGTGCCAGCAGTGGGACAGGGGATCAGCCCCAGCATTTT.

This clonotype was found once. V is TRBV5-1 and J is TRBJ2-1; D might be TRBD1 (6 bases). CDR1 is SGHRS, CDR2 YFSETQ, per germline. Trimming took 0 bases from V and 8 from J, leaving 18 bases between them. CDR3 size: 16 residues. Here the CDR3 reads CASSLGSTGTQDEQFF. CDR3 in DNA: TGCGCCAGCAGCTTGGGCAGTACAGGGACCCAGGATGAGCAGTTCTTC.

The table lists this clonotype with a few counts. CDR3 coding DNA: TGTGCCAGCAGCTTAGGATTTGGTTTCTCCTACAATGAGCAGTTCTTC. This encodes CASSLGFGFSYNEQFF. This chain joins TRBV11-2 and TRBJ2-1; no clear D. Trimming took off 1 base at V and 0 bases at J, with 10 bases between the two ends. Per the germline V gene, CDR1 is SGHAT and CDR2 is FQNNGV. The CDR3 is made up of 16 amino acids.

The genes are TRBV29-1 and TRBJ2-7; D ambiguous. The germline V and J ends were trimmed by 0 bases and 9 bases, with 15 bases remaining between them. In germline, CDR1 is SQVTM, CDR2 ANQGSEA. The CDR3 spans 13 residues. In nucleotides, the CDR3 is TGCAGCGTTGAAGATTTTAGTCGATCCGGGCAGTACTTC. Its translation is CSVEDFSRSGQYF.

This clonotype was seen many times. The V call is TRBV2, the J call TRBJ1-2, with D maybe TRBD1 (5 bases). The CDR3 has 13 amino acids. The V end was cut by 4 bases, the J end by 5 bases, with 11 bases between. Germline lookup yields CDR1 SNHLY and CDR2 FYNNEI. This CDR3 reads CASSARGRYGYTF. The CDR3 DNA follows: TGTGCCAGCAGTGCCCGGGGCAGATATGGCTACACCTTC.

This clonotype was picked up many times. This chain links TRBV5-1 with TRBJ2-7; D not certain. Germline values: CDR1 SGHRS, CDR2 YFSETQ. CDR3 length: 14 amino acids. V shed 0 bases and J shed 3 bases, with 10 bases lying between them. The CDR3: CASSLVALGYEQYF. CDR3 sequence (DNA): TGCGCCAGCAGCTTGGTTGCACTGGGCTACGAGCAGTACTTC.

The CDR3 here is CAPGSSGNTIYF. CDR3 in DNA: TGTGCTCCCGGAAGCTCTGGAAACACCATATATTTT. V is TRBV7-9 and J is TRBJ1-3, with D unclear. The CDR3 extends over 12 amino acids. The germline gives CDR1 SEHNR, CDR2 FQNEAQ (reference sequence).

This clonotype was seen ten or more times. The chain has TRBV11-2 and TRBJ1-5; 8 nucleotides align to TRBD1. With V trimmed by 3 bases and J by 1 base, 2 bases remained unmatched. CDR3 length: 15 residues. Per the germline V gene, CDR1 is SGHAT and CDR2 is FQNNGV. The CDR3 reads CASSFQGASNQPQHF. For the CDR3, the DNA is TGTGCCAGCAGCTTTCAGGGGGCAAGCAATCAGCCCCAGCATTTT.

Ten or more counts support this clonotype. V usage is TRBV2 and J usage is TRBJ2-7; 7 nucleotides match TRBD1. Trimming at V came to 6 bases and at J to 0 bases, leaving 5 bases not matched to a gene. Germline-derived CDR1 and CDR2 are SNHLY and FYNNEI. The CDR3 extends over 14 amino acids. CDR3 in DNA: TGTGCCAGCAGGTGGGACAGCAACTCCTACGAGCAGTACTTC. It specifies CASRWDSNSYEQYF.

This clonotype occurred many times. V and J are TRBV7-9 and TRBJ2-3; 7 bases match TRBD2. V lost 6 bases and J lost 8; bases outside the gene matches: 11. The CDR3 extends over 14 amino acids. CDR1 is SEHNR, CDR2 FQNEAQ, per germline (reference sequence). CDR3 bases: TGTGCCAGCAGATTACAGGAGCCGGGAGGTACGCAGTATTTT. Residues: CASRLQEPGGTQYF.

This chain joins TRBV20-1 and TRBJ1-2; TRBD1 agrees at 8 bases. This CDR3 is built from 16 residues. Germline loops: CDR1 DFQATT, CDR2 SNEGSKA (reference sequence). The ends lost 3 bases at V and 1 base at J; junction bases unmatched: 10. DNA of the CDR3: TGCAGTGCTAGGGGAACGGACAGGGCCCTTAACTATGGCTACACCTTC. It yields the protein CSARGTDRALNYGYTF.

This clonotype has at least ten counts. This chain joins TRBV5-1 and TRBJ2-3; no firm D call. Per the germline V gene, CDR1 is SGHRS and CDR2 is YFSETQ. The CDR3 runs to 15 residues. V lost 0 bases to trimming and J lost 1 base, with 9 bases between them. CDR3 DNA sequence: TGCGCCAGCAGCTTGGAAGTGTCCGGCACAGATACGCAGTATTTT. Amino acid sequence: CASSLEVSGTDTQYF.

This clonotype was recorded many times. This chain uses TRBV20-1 with TRBJ2-3; D is perhaps TRBD2 (6 bases). The CDR3 has 14 residues. The germline V gene has CDR1 DFQATT and CDR2 SNEGSKA (reference sequence). The CDR3 bases are TGCAGCGCGGAGTTGGACTACCACACAGATACGCAGTATTTT. This sequence encodes CSAELDYHTDTQYF.

Regarding this clonotype: The junction and the germline gene differ at one end; a read error may be behind it. The J gene is TRBJ1-2, the V gene TRBV20-1, with D uncertain. The germline gives CDR1 DFQATT, CDR2 SNEGSKA (reference sequence). The CDR3 length is 14 residues. The CDR3 sequence: CGARPWKTSYGYTF. Written as DNA, the CDR3 is TGCGGTGCCAGACCCTGGAAAACCAGCTATGGCTACACCTTC.

This clonotype was seen a handful of times. The chain joins TRBV19 to TRBJ2-6; D ambiguous. V was shortened by 6 bases and J by 0 bases, with 18 bases between the two germline ends. CDR3 size: 18 residues. CDR1 LNHDA and CDR2 SQIVND come from the germline V gene (reference sequence). CDR3 in amino acids: CASSPNYPLSSGANVLTF. The CDR3 bases are TGTGCCAGTAGCCCAAATTATCCCCTGAGCTCTGGGGCCAACGTCCTGACTTTC.

The rearrangement joins TRBV7-3 to TRBJ2-1, with 11 bases lining up with TRBD2. Germline CDR1 SGHTA, CDR2 FQGTGA. This CDR3 contains 15 residues. J was trimmed by 4 bases and V by 6 bases; bases with no gene match: 5. The CDR3 coding sequence is TGTGCCAGCAGTCAATCTAGCGGGAGGTACAATGAGCAGTTCTTC. This sequence encodes CASSQSSGRYNEQFF.

The chain is built from TRBV3-2 and TRBJ2-3; the tabulated D call, TRBD1, remains unverified against the DNA. TRBV3-2 is a listed pseudogene. This CDR3 contains 16 residues. The CDR3 sequence is CASSLTRTGETDTQYF. CDR3 in DNA: TGTGCCAGCAGCCTGACGAGGACAGGTGAAACAGATACGCAGTATTTT.

This chain joins TRBV20-1 and TRBJ2-7; 13 bases fit TRBD2. In germline, CDR1 is DFQATT, CDR2 SNEGSKA (reference sequence). The CDR3 has 14 amino acids. The CDR3 DNA sequence: TGCAGCGCCGAAACTAGCGGGAGGGCATTTGAGCAGTACTTC. Its translation is CSAETSGRAFEQYF.

J is TRBJ2-3 and V is TRBV20-1; TRBD2 agrees at 8 bases. Unmatched junction bases numbered 11, after V lost 6 bases and J lost 3 bases. The CDR3 loop spans 15 amino acids. Germline V CDR1 and CDR2: DFQATT, SNEGSKA (reference sequence). CDR3 sequence reads: CSAEGGGGRTDTQYF. In DNA, the CDR3 is TGCAGTGCCGAGGGGGGCGGGGGGCGGACAGATACGCAGTATTTT.

This clonotype has ten or more counts. The chain carries TRBV7-9 and TRBJ1-1; 8 nucleotides line up with TRBD1. V lost 2 bases and J lost 4; bases outside the gene matches: 6. This CDR3 comprises 15 residues. Germline CDR1 and CDR2: SEHNR and FQNEAQ (reference sequence). The CDR3 bases are TGTGCCAGCAGCTTATACCAGGGGGCACTCACTGAAGCTTTCTTT. Encoded protein: CASSLYQGALTEAFF.

This clonotype appeared many times. The chain has TRBV20-1 and TRBJ2-1, with 8 nucleotides matching TRBD2. This CDR3 region has 14 residues. Germline V gives CDR1 DFQATT, CDR2 SNEGSKA (reference sequence). J was trimmed by 4 bases and V by 4 bases; bases with no gene match: 6. The CDR3, as DNA: TGCAGTGCTACGGGACTAGGGGAATACAATGAGCAGTTCTTC. Amino acids: CSATGLGEYNEQFF.

This clonotype was counted only a few times. This chain joins TRBV9 and TRBJ1-2, with 9 bases lining up with TRBD1. V gave up 4 bases and J gave up 2 bases; unmatched junction bases: 6. CDR1 and CDR2 from the germline V gene are SGDLS and YYNGEE. This CDR3 spans 15 amino acids. CDR3 protein: CASSSTGTGNYGYTF. The CDR3 coding sequence is TGTGCCAGCAGCAGCACCGGGACAGGGAACTATGGCTACACCTTC.

Many counts were recorded for this clonotype. The rearrangement uses TRBV6-2 or TRBV6-3 and TRBJ2-7, with 8 bases identical to TRBD1. This CDR3 contains 14 residues. Germline values: CDR1 MNHEY, CDR2 SVGEGT. The junction had 2 bases not matched to a gene; V was cut back by 4 bases and J by 0 bases. The CDR3 sequence: CASSSGQVSYEQYF. The CDR3 DNA reads as TGTGCCAGCAGTTCGGGACAGGTCTCCTACGAGCAGTACTTC.

This clonotype was seen ten or more times. The CDR3: CASSSFRRATLGYEQYF. DNA of the CDR3: TGTGCCAGCAGCTCCTTTAGAAGAGCAACCCTCGGTTACGAGCAGTACTTC. V gene TRBV7-6 combines with J gene TRBJ2-7; D not certain. Trimming shortened V by 4 bases and J by 4 bases, and 23 bases separated the two germline ends. Germline V CDR1 and CDR2: SGHVS, FNYEAQ. This CDR3 is 17 amino acids long.

This clonotype was observed a few times. The chain is built from TRBV6-5 and TRBJ2-1; no clear D gene. Trimming stripped 0 bases from V and 0 bases from J, with 6 bases between. The CDR3 covers 15 residues. CDR1 is MNHEY and CDR2 is SVGAGI in the germline V gene. The CDR3 loop reads CASSYSIYSYNEQFF. The DNA of the CDR3 is TGTGCCAGCAGTTACTCGATTTACTCCTACAATGAGCAGTTCTTC.

The chain links TRBV5-4 to TRBJ2-1, with 8 positions matching TRBD2. The CDR3 spans 15 residues. The V gene end was trimmed by 0 bases and the J gene end by 6 bases; junction bases not matched to a gene: 5. The germline gives CDR1 SGHNT, CDR2 YYREEE (reference sequence). The CDR3 reads CASSLGLAMGNEQFF. The CDR3 region has the DNA TGTGCCAGCAGCTTGGGACTAGCGATGGGCAATGAGCAGTTCTTC.

The rearrangement uses TRBV12-3 or TRBV12-4 and TRBJ2-7; tentative D call: TRBD1 (5 bases). The CDR3 is made up of 14 amino acids. Trimming removed 6 bases at V and 3 bases at J, with 15 bases between. The CDR3 DNA follows: TGTGCCAGCAGCTATGGGGCGCGACTCTACGAGCAGTACTTC. Its protein is CASSYGARLYEQYF.

This clonotype was detected a few times. The rearrangement uses TRBV24-1 and TRBJ2-5, with TRBD2 matching 10 bases. Trimming took 5 bases from V and 3 from J; bases not matched to a gene: 5. Per germline, CDR1 KGHDR and CDR2 SFDVKD. CDR3 length equals 15 residues. This CDR3 reads CATSGAGTSEETQYF. In DNA, the CDR3 is TGTGCCACCAGTGGCGCCGGGACTAGCGAAGAGACCCAGTACTTC.

CDR3 residues: CSAGNLPGGPTDTQYF. The DNA of the CDR3 is TGCAGTGCTGGGAACCTTCCTGGGGGACCCACAGATACGCAGTATTTT. V usage is TRBV20-1 and J usage is TRBJ2-3; D is perhaps TRBD1 or TRBD2 (5 bases each). The germline V and J ends were trimmed by 5 bases and 2 bases, with 20 bases remaining between them. The V gene's germline CDR1 is DFQATT and CDR2 SNEGSKA (reference sequence). The CDR3 is made up of 16 amino acids.